This T cell receptor beta chain is drawn from a study of T cell repertoires in cytomegalovirus infection. Study-wide background: Indications came from public TCR beta signatures; they pointed to CMV infection and to a matching HLA type.

MiXCR, run by TCRdb on the reads, gives a single entry per CDR3 protein. Of approximately 500,000 distinct CDR3 sequences in the sample, 11% were seen once. This clonotype was observed many times. The antigen remains undetermined. Study outcomes and limitations: Dominant in the ex vivo response were TCR beta clonotypes restricted by HLA-C and specific for CMV. Carriers of CMV and the relevant HLA type were discriminated by public TCR beta frequency.

Sequenced: PBMCs. This receptor was taken from a human donor in good health (CMV status not recorded). Some clones in this sample may be carry-over from other donors' samples.

The CDR3, as DNA: TGTGCCAGCAGTCTTCCAGGGTCTGAGCAGTTCTTC. Translating gives CASSLPGSEQFF. The chain couples TRBV28 to TRBJ2-1, with a tentative D call TRBD1 (5 bases). The CDR3 spans 12 residues. Germline V gene lookup returns CDR1 MDHEN and CDR2 SYDVKM. Trimming took 5 bases from V and 9 from J, leaving 11 bases between them.